The rows below give T cell receptor beta chains drawn from one sample of a study of blood T cell repertoires in COVID-19. Clones were read by immunoSEQ multiplex PCR, and TCRdb kept only the in-frame ones, dropping some. The profile shows 220,000 or so clones, more than 85% of them singletons. The specimen was peripheral blood. The receptors shown here come from a man aged 60 to 75 with COVID-19, enrolled during active disease. Both conserved end residues are part of each CDR3. The D gene is left open where the match is weak. Size tells how often a clone was seen (once, few, many) or the class of an expanded clone, and some rows leave it out.

v_gene	d_gene	abundance	j_gene	CDR3aa	CDR3nt
TRBV6-1	TRBD2	NA	TRBJ2-7	CASSAGLAGDLNYEQYF	TGTGCCAGCAGTGCCGGACTAGCGGGGGACCTAAACTACGAGCAGTACTTC
TRBV7-2	NA	NA	TRBJ1-2	CASSFQALNYGYTF	TGTGCCAGCAGCTTCCAGGCCCTTAACTATGGCTACACCTTC
TRBV6-5	TRBD1	NA	TRBJ1-5	CASETGGIVQPQHF	TGTGCCAGCGAGACAGGGGGCATAGTTCAGCCCCAGCATTTT
TRBV19	TRBD2	NA	TRBJ2-2	CASSFGTSGNTGELFF	TGTGCCAGTAGTTTCGGGACTAGCGGGAACACCGGGGAGCTGTTTTTT
TRBV19	NA	NA	TRBJ2-6	CASSEWETGGANVLTF	TGTGCCAGTAGTGAATGGGAGACAGGTGGGGCCAACGTCCTGACTTTC
TRBV27	NA	NA	TRBJ1-1	CASVEGTEAFF	TGTGCCAGCGTGGAGGGCACTGAAGCTTTCTTT
TRBV11-2	TRBD2	once	TRBJ2-7	CASSLRRTSGYEQYF	TGTGCCAGCAGCTTGAGAAGGACTAGCGGCTACGAGCAGTACTTC
TRBV25-1	NA	NA	TRBJ2-4	CASSEPGRAKNIQYF	TGTGCCAGCAGTGAACCAGGGAGGGCCAAAAACATTCAGTACTTC
TRBV5-6	TRBD1	NA	TRBJ2-7	CASSSRGLAYEQYF	TGTGCCAGCAGCTCCAGGGGGCTCGCCTACGAGCAGTACTTC
TRBV19	TRBD1	NA	TRBJ2-7	CASSIPGQGYYEQYF	TGTGCCAGTAGTATACCGGGACAGGGGTACTACGAGCAGTACTTC
TRBV9	TRBD1	NA	TRBJ2-2	CASSARQGWLTGELFF	TGTGCCAGCAGCGCACGACAGGGGTGGCTCACCGGGGAGCTGTTTTTT
TRBV11-2	NA	once	TRBJ1-4	CASSLVPSSTGEKLFF	TGTGCCAGCAGCTTAGTCCCTAGTTCCACAGGCGAAAAACTGTTTTTT
TRBV10-3	NA	NA	TRBJ1-1	CAISESAGDKAFF	TGTGCCATCAGTGAGTCGGCAGGGGACAAAGCTTTCTTT
TRBV24-1	TRBD1	NA	TRBJ2-1	CATSDPTGGGYNEQFF	TGTGCCACCAGTGATCCGACAGGGGGAGGATACAATGAGCAGTTCTTC
TRBV10-1	NA	NA	TRBJ2-1	CASSESGPLQGEQFF	TGCGCCAGCAGTGAGTCGGGACCGTTGCAGGGGGAGCAGTTCTTC
TRBV19	NA	NA	TRBJ1-4	CASSIWGPNEKLFF	TGTGCCAGTAGTATATGGGGGCCTAATGAAAAACTGTTTTTT
TRBV30	TRBD2	NA	TRBJ2-3	CATIRSGSTDTQYF	TGTGCCACTATTAGGAGCGGGAGTACAGATACGCAGTATTTT
TRBV11-3	NA	NA	TRBJ1-1	CASSQQGGKTEAFF	TGTGCCAGCAGCCAACAGGGAGGGAAGACTGAAGCTTTCTTT
TRBV5-3	NA	NA	TRBJ1-1	CARSLYCGVGNTEAFF	TGTGCCAGAAGCTTGTACTGCGGGGTGGGGAACACTGAAGCTTTCTTT
TRBV7-2	NA	NA	TRBJ1-5	CASSLAGGQVNQPQHF	TGTGCCAGCAGCTTAGCTGGCGGACAAGTCAATCAGCCCCAGCATTTT
TRBV15	TRBD2	NA	TRBJ2-1	CATSRSGGDYNEQFF	TGTGCCACCAGCAGGTCCGGGGGGGATTACAATGAGCAGTTCTTC
TRBV11-2	NA	NA	TRBJ1-1	CASSFPKSGQKNTEAFF	TGTGCCAGCAGCTTCCCGAAGTCAGGACAGAAGAACACTGAAGCTTTCTTT
TRBV25-1	NA	NA	TRBJ2-7	CASSESAGSIYEQYF	TGTGCCAGCAGTGAATCCGCCGGGAGTATCTACGAGCAGTACTTC
TRBV4-1	TRBD2	once	TRBJ2-1	CASSPYPGDYYNEQFF	TGCGCCAGCAGCCCCTACCCGGGGGACTACTACAATGAGCAGTTCTTC
TRBV7-2	NA	NA	TRBJ1-5	CASSPMGGSNQPQHF	TGTGCCAGCAGCCCAATGGGGGGTAGCAATCAGCCCCAGCATTTT
TRBV4-2	NA	NA	TRBJ1-5	CASSQDDFRQGNQPQHF	TGTGCCAGCAGCCAAGATGACTTCCGACAGGGCAATCAGCCCCAGCATTTT
TRBV4-1	NA	NA	TRBJ2-1	CASSRGTEPSSYNEQFF	TGCGCCAGCAGCCGCGGGACAGAGCCGAGCTCCTACAATGAGCAGTTCTTC
TRBV19	TRBD1	NA	TRBJ1-6	CASSIGDRVYNSPLHF	TGTGCCAGTAGTATCGGGGACAGGGTTTATAATTCACCCCTCCACTTT
TRBV5-1	TRBD1	NA	TRBJ1-6	CASSPPGQGHSPLHF	TGCGCCAGCAGCCCTCCGGGACAGGGCCACTCACCCCTCCACTTT
TRBV9	TRBD1	once	TRBJ2-7	CASSPDRPAEQYF	TGTGCCAGCAGCCCGGACAGGCCGGCCGAGCAGTACTTC
TRBV9	TRBD2	few	TRBJ2-1	CASGKREPYNEQFF	TGTGCGAGCGGGAAGCGGGAGCCTTACAATGAGCAGTTCTTC
TRBV18	TRBD1	once	TRBJ2-5	CASSQGANGQETQYF	TGTGCCAGCTCACAGGGGGCCAATGGACAAGAGACCCAGTACTTC
TRBV5-1	NA	few	TRBJ2-7	CASSLVSGSSYEQYF	TGCGCCAGCAGCTTGGTGTCGGGGAGCTCCTACGAGCAGTACTTC
TRBV5-1	TRBD1	once	TRBJ2-1	CASSLAFGQGAGNEQFF	TGCGCCAGCAGCTTGGCCTTTGGCCAGGGGGCGGGGAATGAGCAGTTCTTC
TRBV19	NA	NA	TRBJ2-1	CASREPSSYNEQFF	TGTGCCAGTAGGGAGCCCAGCTCCTACAATGAGCAGTTCTTC
TRBV27	NA	NA	TRBJ2-7	CASSQSAGYEQYF	TGTGCCAGCAGCCAATCGGCGGGGTACGAGCAGTACTTC
TRBV1	NA	few	TRBJ2-7	CTSSQDPGTRVSYEQYF	TGCACCAGCAGCCAAGATCCCGGGACTAGGGTTTCCTACGAGCAGTACTTC
TRBV19	NA	NA	TRBJ2-2	CASWGVAELTGELFF	TGTGCCAGTTGGGGGGTAGCGGAGCTCACCGGGGAGCTGTTTTTT
TRBV20-1	TRBD2	NA	TRBJ2-1	CSAGTSGIEFF	TGCAGTGCGGGGACTAGCGGTATAGAGTTCTTC
TRBV9	NA	NA	TRBJ1-5	CASSVGGVNQPQHF	TGTGCCAGCAGCGTAGGGGGGGTAAATCAGCCCCAGCATTTT
TRBV5-6	TRBD1	NA	TRBJ2-3	CASSSGQGPITDTQYF	TGTGCCAGCAGTTCAGGACAGGGGCCGATCACAGATACGCAGTATTTT
TRBV27	NA	NA	TRBJ1-2	CASRYSIGTSVGYTF	TGTGCCAGCAGGTACAGTATCGGGACATCTGTGGGCTACACCTTC
TRBV5-1	TRBD1	NA	TRBJ1-4	CASSYAQGELFF	TGCGCCAGCAGCTATGCGCAGGGGGAACTGTTTTTT